One sample yielded the 9 T cell receptor beta chains listed below, sequenced in a study of blood T cell repertoires in COVID-19. Using immunoSEQ multiplex PCR, the repertoire was profiled, and TCRdb retains in-frame clones only, with some absent. The table lists 130,000 to 150,000 clones, 85% to 90% of them singletons. The specimen sequenced was peripheral blood. Source of these receptors: a man between 50 and 59 years old who had recovered from COVID-19.

The chain carries TRBV7-9 and TRBJ1-6; TRBD1 aligns across 8 bases. After removal of 4 bases from V and 0 bases from J, the junction contained 5 bases not matched to a gene. The CDR3 consists of 17 residues. Germline assignment: CDR1 SEHNR and CDR2 FQNEAQ (reference sequence). In nucleotides, the CDR3 is TGTGCCAGCAGCTCCTGGACAGGGAACTCCTATAATTCACCCCTCCACTTT. Translating it yields CASSSWTGNSYNSPLHF.

This clone was recorded a few times. The chain carries TRBV7-2 and TRBJ2-7; unclear D gene. This CDR3 has 15 residues. V was cut by 4 bases and J by 4 bases, with 17 bases left in between. CDR1 and CDR2 from the germline V gene are SGHTA and FQGNSA. The CDR3, as DNA: TGTGCCAGCAGCTCCTCTCCCCCCGAGGTTTACGAGCAGTACTTC. Its translation is CASSSSPPEVYEQYF.

This chain links TRBV27 with TRBJ1-1, with TRBD1 matching 7 bases. Germline trimming cut 6 bases from V and 3 bases from J; bases unmatched to any gene: 4. Germline V CDR1 and CDR2: MNHEY, SMNVEV (reference sequence). The CDR3 contains 13 residues. CDR3 residues: CASRGQSDTEAFF. DNA of the CDR3: TGTGCCAGCAGGGGACAGAGTGACACTGAAGCTTTCTTT.

The chain couples TRBV6-2 or TRBV6-3 to TRBJ1-1; no clear D gene. Trimming shortened V by 5 bases and J by 1 base, and 11 bases separated the two germline ends. The CDR3 consists of 14 residues. CDR1 and CDR2 from the germline V gene are MNHEY and SVGEGT. The CDR3 sequence: CASSPRDPNTEAFF. In DNA form, the CDR3 reads TGTGCCAGCAGTCCCCGGGATCCGAACACTGAAGCTTTCTTT.

The chain recombines TRBV10-3 with TRBJ2-7; TRBD1 aligns across 7 bases. In germline, CDR1 is ENHRY, CDR2 SYGVKD. V trimming: 7 bases; J trimming: 0 bases; junction bases outside the gene matches: 3. CDR3 size: 13 residues. The CDR3 loop reads CAITRDSSYEQYF. In nucleotides, the CDR3 is TGTGCCATCACCCGGGACAGCTCCTACGAGCAGTACTTC.

The rearrangement joins TRBV5-4 to TRBJ2-5, with TRBD1 matching 7 bases. The germline V gene has CDR1 SGHNT and CDR2 YYREEE (reference sequence). After removal of 7 bases from V and 5 bases from J, the junction contained 11 bases not matched to a gene. The CDR3 has 14 amino acids. In DNA form, the CDR3 reads TGTGCCAGCCGGGAAGGGGGCGGCTCTGAGACCCAGTACTTC. Its protein is CASREGGGSETQYF.

This clone was counted a single time. The chain has TRBV9 and TRBJ1-2; possible D gene TRBD1, 5 bases. V lost 3 bases and J lost 3, with 12 bases in between. This CDR3 contains 14 residues. The germline V gene has CDR1 SGDLS and CDR2 YYNGEE. CDR3 sequence: CASSASVGDYGYTF. The CDR3 nucleotides are TGTGCCAGCAGCGCCTCCGTAGGGGACTATGGCTACACCTTC.

J is TRBJ2-5 and V is TRBV27; weak D call: TRBD2 (6 bases). Trimming removed 8 bases at V and 5 bases at J, with 15 bases between. This CDR3 region has 13 residues. The germline V gene has CDR1 MNHEY and CDR2 SMNVEV (reference sequence). This CDR3 reads CASSRGGWETQYF. As DNA, the CDR3 is TGTGCCAGCTCTCGTGGGGGGTGGGAGACCCAGTACTTC.

This chain uses TRBV18 with TRBJ1-4; D is uncertain. Germline loops: CDR1 KGHSH, CDR2 LQKENI. The CDR3 runs to 17 residues. Between the trimmed V and J ends, which lost 0 bases and 0 bases, there was a span of 11 bases. CDR3 region: CASSPPARTPTNEKLFF. CDR3 nucleotide sequence: TGTGCCAGCTCACCACCGGCTCGGACTCCAACTAATGAAAAACTGTTTTTT.